One sample yielded the 31 T cell receptor beta chains listed below, sequenced in a study of cytomegalovirus exposure and HLA in healthy donors. Sequencing used immunoSEQ multiplex PCR; TCRdb keeps in-frame clones, though not all of them. In the table there are under 250,000 clones, about 81% of which are singletons. Input material: PBMCs. These receptors were taken from a woman aged 25 to 39 in good health and CMV-seronegative.

The rearrangement uses TRBV7-2 and TRBJ1-4; 7 bases map to TRBD1. The CDR3 totals 15 residues. CDR1 SGHTA and CDR2 FQGNSA come from the germline V gene. J was trimmed by 6 bases and V by 2 bases; bases with no gene match: 6. CDR3 region: CASSLTTGVYEKLFF. In nucleotides, the CDR3 is TGTGCCAGCAGCTTAACAACAGGGGTTTATGAAAAACTGTTTTTT. Supplemented by reference TRBV7-2 and TRBJ1-4, the full variable domain reads GAGVSQSPSNKVTEKGKDVELRCDPISGHTALYWYRQSLGQGLEFLIYFQGNSAPDKSGLPSDRFSAERTGGSVSTLTIQRTQQEDSAVYLCASSLTTGVYEKLFFGSGTQLSVL.

This chain uses TRBV5-6 with TRBJ2-5; D unclear. Per germline, CDR1 SGHDT and CDR2 YYEEEE. This CDR3 spans 13 amino acids. The V and J ends lost 1 base and 2 bases respectively, with 6 bases between them. CDR3 residues: CASSLTDQETQYF. In DNA, the CDR3 is TGTGCCAGCAGCTTGACAGATCAAGAGACCCAGTACTTC.

The table lists this clone with a count of one. The V call is TRBV6-5, the J call TRBJ1-1; the D is unclear. CDR3 length: 16 amino acids. Per germline, CDR1 MNHEY and CDR2 SVGAGI. Trimming pared 4 bases from V and 3 bases from J, leaving 18 bases between. CDR3 coding DNA: TGTGCCAGCAGTTCGCCGGGTAGTTCCGAACACACTGAAGCTTTCTTT. It is translated as CASSSPGSSEHTEAFF.

The chain joins TRBV5-1 to TRBJ1-2; 8 nucleotides agree with TRBD1. V lost 4 bases to trimming and J lost 7 bases; unmatched junction nucleotides: 15. CDR3 size: 16 residues. The V gene's germline CDR1 is SGHRS and CDR2 YFSETQ. CDR3 DNA: TGCGCCAGCAGCCCGGCCCAGGGGGCAATAAGTTTTGGCTACACCTTC. As protein: CASSPAQGAISFGYTF.

Here the CDR3 DNA reads TGCGCCAGCAGCTTGGCAGCGGGAGATCTGTCCGAGCAGTACTTC. Its translation is CASSLAAGDLSEQYF. The chain links TRBV5-1 to TRBJ2-7; 8 positions match TRBD2. The length of the CDR3 is 15 residues. The V gene end was trimmed by 0 bases and the J gene end by 6 bases; junction bases not matched to a gene: 8. Germline V gene sequence: CDR1 SGHRS, CDR2 YFSETQ.

This clone was found once. V is TRBV28 and J is TRBJ2-3; 7 nucleotides line up with TRBD1. V gave up 6 bases and J gave up 9 bases; unmatched junction bases: 3. Germline CDR1 MDHEN, CDR2 SYDVKM. The CDR3 sequence is 11 residues long. The CDR3 nucleotides are TGTGCCAGCAGCCTGGGACAGACGCAGTATTTT. Protein sequence: CASSLGQTQYF.

The J gene is TRBJ1-2, the V gene TRBV19; TRBD1 is a possible D gene (5 bases). CDR3 length equals 12 residues. The V and J ends lost 5 bases and 8 bases respectively, with 12 bases between them. Germline V CDR1 and CDR2: LNHDA, SQIVND (reference sequence). The DNA of the CDR3 is TGTGCCAGTAGTTTGGGACTGCGGGGCTACACCTTC. This gives the protein CASSLGLRGYTF. Based on the CDR3 plus reference TRBV19 and TRBJ1-2, the full variable domain is DGGITQSPKYLFRKEGQNVTLSCEQNLNHDAMYWYRQDPGQGLRLIYYSQIVNDFQKGDIAEGYSVSREKKESFPLTVTSAQKNPTAFYLCASSLGLRGYTFGSGTRLTVV.

This chain links TRBV11-2 with TRBJ2-7, with 8 bases identical to TRBD2. The V gene end was trimmed by 1 base and the J gene end by 6 bases; junction bases not matched to a gene: 8. Germline CDR1 SGHAT, CDR2 FQNNGV. This CDR3 is 15 amino acids long. The CDR3 nucleotides read TGTGCCAGCAGCTTAGTCGGGAGGGATACCTCCGAGCAGTACTTC. It is translated as CASSLVGRDTSEQYF.

The gene calls are TRBV10-1 and TRBJ1-6, with a possible D match to TRBD1 (5 bases). The length of the CDR3 is 13 residues. V was clipped by 4 bases and J by 9 bases, with 10 bases between them. Looked up from germline, CDR1 is WNHNN and CDR2 is SYGVQD (reference sequence). CDR3 sequence (DNA): TGCGCCAGCAGTGCCTACGGGGGTTCACCCCTCCACTTT. Translated, it gives CASSAYGGSPLHF.

This clone appeared a few times. This chain uses TRBV2 with TRBJ1-5; 7 nucleotides align to TRBD1. Germline loops: CDR1 SNHLY, CDR2 FYNNEI. The CDR3 has 15 amino acids. The V segment lost 5 bases and the J segment 4 bases; nucleotides outside the gene matches: 8. Here the CDR3 reads CASSPQGIGNQPQHF. Written as DNA, the CDR3 is TGTGCCAGCAGTCCACAGGGGATCGGGAATCAGCCCCAGCATTTT.

The rearrangement joins TRBV4-2 to TRBJ2-7, with TRBD1 matching over 9 bases. V lost 1 base to trimming and J lost 2 bases; unmatched junction nucleotides: 9. The V gene's germline CDR1 is LGHNA and CDR2 YNFKEQ. This CDR3 region has 17 residues. This CDR3 reads CASSQAHKQGAAYEQYF. DNA for the CDR3: TGTGCCAGCAGCCAAGCCCATAAACAGGGGGCGGCCTACGAGCAGTACTTC.

J is TRBJ2-3 and V is TRBV29-1, with D unclear. The germline V and J ends were trimmed by 4 bases and 0 bases, with 5 bases remaining between them. The CDR3 is made up of 12 amino acids. Germline V CDR1 and CDR2: SQVTM, ANQGSEA. The CDR3 is CSVGVSTDTQYF. CDR3 in DNA: TGCAGCGTTGGAGTTAGCACAGATACGCAGTATTTT.

The chain carries TRBV28 and TRBJ2-7, with a weak D call TRBD2 (7 bases). Germline assignment: CDR1 MDHEN and CDR2 SYDVKM. Trimming took off 3 bases at V and 7 bases at J, with 16 bases between the two ends. The CDR3 consists of 14 residues. The CDR3 DNA reads TGTGCCAGCAGTTTGTTGGGGGGGCCTCGGGAGCAGTACTTC. This sequence encodes CASSLLGGPREQYF. The variable domain in full, with the rest retrieved from reference TRBV28 and TRBJ2-7, is DVKVTQSSRYLVKRTGEKVFLECVQDMDHENMFWYRQDPGLGLRLIYFSYDVKMKEKGDIPEGYSVSREKKERFSLILESASTNQTSMYLCASSLLGGPREQYFGPGTRLTVT.

The gene calls are TRBV4-2 and TRBJ2-1; TRBD2 agrees at 10 bases. Trimming removed 1 base from V and 10 bases from J; junction bases left unmatched: 7. The CDR3 is 15 amino acids. Germline CDR1 and CDR2: LGHNA and YNFKEQ. DNA of the CDR3: TGTGCCAGCAGCCAAGCGGCTAGCGGGAGATTGGAGCAGTTCTTC. As protein: CASSQAASGRLEQFF.

The chain joins TRBV6-5 to TRBJ1-5, with 7 bases lining up with TRBD1. The CDR3 is 15 amino acids. CDR1 and CDR2 from the germline V gene are MNHEY and SVGAGI. V shed 6 bases, J shed 0 bases, and the junction held 5 bases outside the gene matches. The CDR3 loop is CASSRDSASNQPQHF. The CDR3 DNA sequence: TGTGCCAGCAGCAGGGACAGTGCTAGCAATCAGCCCCAGCATTTT.

This chain connects TRBV7-9 to TRBJ2-5, with TRBD2 as a possible D gene (6 bases). Germline-derived CDR1 and CDR2 are SEHNR and FQNEAQ (reference sequence). The CDR3 is 15 amino acids. V was cut by 1 base and J by 7 bases, with 16 bases left in between. CDR3: CASSLGSGTEGTQYF. The CDR3 DNA sequence: TGTGCCAGCAGCTTAGGATCCGGGACGGAGGGGACCCAGTACTTC. The variable domain in full, with the rest retrieved from reference TRBV7-9 and TRBJ2-5, is DTGVSQNPRHKITKRGQNVTFRCDPISEHNRLYWYRQTLGQGPEFLTYFQNEAQLEKSRLLSDRFSAERPKGSFSTLEIQRTEQGDSAMYLCASSLGSGTEGTQYFGPGTRLLVL.

The gene calls are TRBV10-3 and TRBJ1-5; no firm D call. The germline V and J ends were trimmed by 6 bases and 6 bases, with 15 bases remaining between them. The CDR3 contains 14 residues. The germline V gene encodes CDR1 ENHRY and CDR2 SYGVKD. The CDR3 protein is CAISPQGSAQPQHF. CDR3 coding DNA: TGTGCCATCAGCCCACAAGGCAGCGCTCAGCCCCAGCATTTT.

The gene calls are TRBV11-2 and TRBJ1-3, with a weak D call TRBD1 (6 bases). This CDR3 has 15 amino acids. CDR1 is SGHAT and CDR2 is FQNNGV in the germline V gene. Trimming pared 1 base from V and 6 bases from J, leaving 13 bases between. Written as DNA, the CDR3 is TGTGCCAGCAGCTTAGTCCTCGGGACATTAAACACCATATATTTT. Protein product: CASSLVLGTLNTIYF.

This chain joins TRBV7-9 and TRBJ1-1; 7 bases fit TRBD1. V shed 5 bases and J 0 bases; nucleotides not matched to a gene: 6. Germline CDR1 is SEHNR and CDR2 is FQNEAQ (reference sequence). This CDR3 region has 15 residues. The CDR3 here is CASSEPGQLNTEAFF. The CDR3 DNA is TGTGCCAGCAGCGAACCGGGACAGCTGAACACTGAAGCTTTCTTT.

The rearrangement links TRBV6-5 to TRBJ1-1, with 7 bases fitting TRBD1. The ends lost 7 bases at V and 6 bases at J; junction bases unmatched: 2. The CDR3 loop spans 11 amino acids. Germline assignment: CDR1 MNHEY and CDR2 SVGAGI. CDR3: CASIGQAEAFF. The CDR3 DNA follows: TGTGCCAGCATAGGACAGGCTGAAGCTTTCTTT.

This chain uses TRBV11-2 with TRBJ2-5; 7 nucleotides agree with TRBD1. Per germline, CDR1 SGHAT and CDR2 FQNNGV. This CDR3 is built from 14 residues. After removal of 4 bases from V and 5 bases from J, the junction contained 7 bases not matched to a gene. CDR3 region: CASSSDRTAETQYF. In DNA form, the CDR3 reads TGTGCCAGCAGCTCGGACAGGACGGCGGAGACCCAGTACTTC.

This chain links TRBV28 with TRBJ1-5; D gene ambiguous. The CDR3 runs 14 residues. The V gene lost 2 bases and the J gene lost 7 bases, with 12 bases spanning the gap. Germline CDR1 reads MDHEN; CDR2 reads SYDVKM. CDR3 coding DNA: TGTGCCAGCAGTTTACCCCAGACAAGGCAGCCCCAGCATTTT. Translating gives CASSLPQTRQPQHF.

This clone was counted once. CDR3 protein: CASSIRGGEQYF. The CDR3 DNA reads as TGTGCCAGTAGTATCCGGGGAGGCGAGCAGTACTTC. This chain uses TRBV19 with TRBJ2-7; a possible D gene is TRBD2 (6 bases). The CDR3 is 12 amino acids. The ends were cut back, 3 bases at V and 6 bases at J, with 9 bases in the middle. Per germline, CDR1 LNHDA and CDR2 SQIVND (reference sequence).

This chain links TRBV15 with TRBJ2-3; maybe TRBD2 (6 bases). V was shortened by 8 bases and J by 4 bases, with 16 bases between the two germline ends. Germline CDR1 reads LNHNV; CDR2 reads YYDKDF (reference sequence). The CDR3 is 14 amino acids. CDR3 protein: CATQSGRGADTQYF. CDR3 in DNA: TGTGCCACCCAGTCCGGGAGAGGAGCAGATACGCAGTATTTT.

The CDR3 DNA reads as TGTGCCAGCAGCCGCGGGACAGATTCGGATACGCAGTATTTT. Its translation: CASSRGTDSDTQYF. The chain is built from TRBV7-9 and TRBJ2-3; D may be TRBD1 (7 bases). The CDR3 totals 14 residues. V lost 5 bases and J lost 6, with 15 bases in between. Germline lookup yields CDR1 SEHNR and CDR2 FQNEAQ (reference sequence).

This chain connects TRBV27 to TRBJ1-1; D ambiguous. The CDR3 is 13 residues long. V was pared by 5 bases and J by 5 bases, with 12 bases between. Germline lookup yields CDR1 MNHEY and CDR2 SMNVEV (reference sequence). DNA of the CDR3: TGTGCCAGCAGTCCCCAGTACGGGACTGAAGCTTTCTTT. Protein: CASSPQYGTEAFF.

CDR3 DNA sequence: TGTGCCGGGGGTAGCGGGGGGTTACGCACAGATACGCAGTATTTT. Its protein is CAGGSGGLRTDTQYF. The chain joins TRBV19 to TRBJ2-3, with 10 bases lining up with TRBD2. This CDR3 contains 15 residues. V shed 11 bases and J 1 base; nucleotides not matched to a gene: 9. Germline V gene sequence: CDR1 LNHDA, CDR2 SQIVND (reference sequence).

This clone was detected once. The chain carries TRBV5-1 and TRBJ1-1, with a tentative D call TRBD1 (6 bases). V was clipped by 4 bases and J by 0 bases, with 19 bases between them. Germline values: CDR1 SGHRS, CDR2 YFSETQ. The CDR3 is 17 amino acids. The CDR3 coding sequence is TGCGCCAGCAGCCCCTCTTACCCCGGGGGGCTGAACACTGAAGCTTTCTTT. Protein product: CASSPSYPGGLNTEAFF.

The chain combines TRBV28 with TRBJ2-7, with 12 bases that match TRBD1. V gave up 3 bases and J gave up 5 bases; unmatched junction bases: 8. The CDR3 is 16 amino acids. CDR1 is MDHEN and CDR2 is SYDVKM in the germline V gene. The CDR3 loop reads CASSFRDRGPPNEQYF. The CDR3 DNA reads TGTGCCAGCAGTTTCCGGGACAGGGGGCCACCCAACGAGCAGTACTTC.

The genes are TRBV2 and TRBJ2-2; D is possibly TRBD1 (5 bases). Between the trimmed V and J ends, which lost 4 bases and 6 bases, there was a span of 12 bases. The CDR3 length is 14 residues. Germline loops: CDR1 SNHLY, CDR2 FYNNEI. The CDR3, as DNA: TGTGCCAGCAGTGGCAGGGCCGTGGCCGGGGAGCTGTTTTTT. Translation gives CASSGRAVAGELFF.

This sequence joins TRBV9 and TRBJ2-5, with D unresolved. This CDR3 contains 14 residues. V lost 3 bases and J lost 3, with 12 bases in between. Per germline, CDR1 SGDLS and CDR2 YYNGEE. This CDR3 reads CASSGVGSKETQYF. DNA for the CDR3: TGTGCCAGCAGCGGAGTCGGTTCCAAAGAGACCCAGTACTTC.